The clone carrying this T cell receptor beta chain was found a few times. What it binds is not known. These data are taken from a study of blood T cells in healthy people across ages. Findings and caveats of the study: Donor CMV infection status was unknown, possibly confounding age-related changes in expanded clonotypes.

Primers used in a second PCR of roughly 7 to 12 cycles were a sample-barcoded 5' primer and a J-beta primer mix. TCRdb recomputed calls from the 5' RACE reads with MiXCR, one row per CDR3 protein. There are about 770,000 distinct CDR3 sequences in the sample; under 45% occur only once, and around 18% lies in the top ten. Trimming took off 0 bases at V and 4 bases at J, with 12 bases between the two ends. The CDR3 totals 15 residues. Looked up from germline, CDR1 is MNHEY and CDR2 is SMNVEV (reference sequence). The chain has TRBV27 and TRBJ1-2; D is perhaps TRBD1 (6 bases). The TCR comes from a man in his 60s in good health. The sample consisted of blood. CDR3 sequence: CASSLSRDTTYGYTF. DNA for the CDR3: TGTGCCAGCAGTTTATCCCGGGACACCACCTATGGCTACACCTTC.